The following is a T cell receptor (beta chain) sequence with its context. The antigen remains unidentified. MiXCR, run by TCRdb on the reads, gives a single entry per CDR3 protein. The sample contains hundreds of thousands of distinct CDR3 sequences, around a sixth of which appear only once. This CDR3 contains 14 residues. The germline CDR1 and CDR2 sequences are MGHRA and YSYEKL. V shed 0 bases and J shed 5 bases, with 10 bases lying between them. This record comes from a study of T cell repertoires in cytomegalovirus infection. Across the whole study: A matching HLA type, together with CMV infection, was signaled by public TCR beta signatures. Study-wide findings and caveats: Ex vivo responses were dominated by HLA-C-restricted CMV-specific TCR beta clonotypes. Identification of carriers of CMV plus the relevant HLA was performed using cumulative public TCR beta family frequency.

This chain uses TRBV4-1 with TRBJ1-1; D is unresolved. The sequenced material came from PBMCs. This sequence originates from a human donor in good health (CMV status not recorded). Some clones in this sample may be carry-over from other donors' samples. DNA for the CDR3: TGCGCCAGCAGCCAAGATGGCCCGAAGACTGAAGCTTTCTTT. Translating it yields CASSQDGPKTEAFF.